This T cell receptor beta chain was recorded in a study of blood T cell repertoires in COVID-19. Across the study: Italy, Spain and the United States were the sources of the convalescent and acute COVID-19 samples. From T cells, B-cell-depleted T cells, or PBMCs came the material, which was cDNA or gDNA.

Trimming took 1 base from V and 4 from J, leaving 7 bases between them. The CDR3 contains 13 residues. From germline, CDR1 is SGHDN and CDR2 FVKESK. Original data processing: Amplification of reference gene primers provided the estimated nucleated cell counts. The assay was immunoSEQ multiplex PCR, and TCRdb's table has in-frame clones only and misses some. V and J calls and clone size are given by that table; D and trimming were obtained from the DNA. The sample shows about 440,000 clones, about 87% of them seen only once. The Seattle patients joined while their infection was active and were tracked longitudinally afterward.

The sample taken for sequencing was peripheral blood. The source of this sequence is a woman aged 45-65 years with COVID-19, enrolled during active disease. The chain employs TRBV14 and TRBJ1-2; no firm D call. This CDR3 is CASSQVTGYGYTF. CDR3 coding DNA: TGTGCCAGCAGCCAAGTGACTGGCTATGGCTACACCTTC.